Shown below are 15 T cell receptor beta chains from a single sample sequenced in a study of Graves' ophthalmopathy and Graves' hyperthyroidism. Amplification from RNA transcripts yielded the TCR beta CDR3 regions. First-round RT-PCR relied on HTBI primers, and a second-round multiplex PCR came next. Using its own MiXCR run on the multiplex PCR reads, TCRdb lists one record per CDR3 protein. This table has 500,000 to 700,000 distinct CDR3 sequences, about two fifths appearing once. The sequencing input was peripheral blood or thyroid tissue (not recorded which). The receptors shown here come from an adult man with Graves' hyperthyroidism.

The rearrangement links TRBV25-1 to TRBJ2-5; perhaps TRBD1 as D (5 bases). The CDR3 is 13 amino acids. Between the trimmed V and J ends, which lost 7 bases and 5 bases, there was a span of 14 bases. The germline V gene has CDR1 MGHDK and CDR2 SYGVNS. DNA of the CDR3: TGTGCCAGCATGGACACGTCTCTGGAGACCCAGTACTTC. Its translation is CASMDTSLETQYF.

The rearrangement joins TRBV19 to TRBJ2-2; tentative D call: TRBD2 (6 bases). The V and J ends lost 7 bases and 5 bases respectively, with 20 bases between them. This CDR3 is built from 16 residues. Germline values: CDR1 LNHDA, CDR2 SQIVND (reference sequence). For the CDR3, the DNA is TGTGCCAGTAAAACTTCTAGTGGGACTGTAACCGGGGAGCTGTTTTTT. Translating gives CASKTSSGTVTGELFF.

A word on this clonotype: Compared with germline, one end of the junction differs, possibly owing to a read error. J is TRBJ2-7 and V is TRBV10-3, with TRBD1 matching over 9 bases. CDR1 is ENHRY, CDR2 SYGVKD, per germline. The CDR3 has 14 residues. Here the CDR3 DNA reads TGTGCCAGCAGTCTAGGGACAGGGAAAAACGAGCAGTACTTC. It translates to CASSLGTGKNEQYF.

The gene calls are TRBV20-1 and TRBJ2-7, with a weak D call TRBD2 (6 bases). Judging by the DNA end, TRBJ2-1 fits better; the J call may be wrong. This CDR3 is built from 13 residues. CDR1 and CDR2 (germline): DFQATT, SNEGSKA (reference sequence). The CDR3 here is CSARAGFRNEQFF. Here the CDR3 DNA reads TGCAGTGCTAGGGCGGGGTTCCGTAATGAGCAGTTCTTC.

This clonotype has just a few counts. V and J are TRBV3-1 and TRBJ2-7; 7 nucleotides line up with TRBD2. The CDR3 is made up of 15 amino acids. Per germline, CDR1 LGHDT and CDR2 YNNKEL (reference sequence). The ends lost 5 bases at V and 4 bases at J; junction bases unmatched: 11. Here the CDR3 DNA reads TGTGCCAGCAGCGAGATTCTTGGCGGGAGTTACGAGCAGTACTTC. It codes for CASSEILGGSYEQYF.

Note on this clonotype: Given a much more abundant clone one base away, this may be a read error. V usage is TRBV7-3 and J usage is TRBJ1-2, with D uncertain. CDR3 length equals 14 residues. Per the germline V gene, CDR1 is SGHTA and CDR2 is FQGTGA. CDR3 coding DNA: TGTGCCAGCAGCTCCCCGATGGAAGGGCGAGGCTGCACCTTC. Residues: CASSSPMEGRGCTF.

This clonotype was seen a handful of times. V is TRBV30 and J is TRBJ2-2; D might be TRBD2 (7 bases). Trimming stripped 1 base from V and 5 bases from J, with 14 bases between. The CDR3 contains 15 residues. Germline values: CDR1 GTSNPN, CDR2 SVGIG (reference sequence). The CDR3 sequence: CAWSGPAGQTGELFF. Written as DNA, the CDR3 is TGTGCCTGGAGTGGTCCAGCGGGACAAACCGGGGAGCTGTTTTTT.

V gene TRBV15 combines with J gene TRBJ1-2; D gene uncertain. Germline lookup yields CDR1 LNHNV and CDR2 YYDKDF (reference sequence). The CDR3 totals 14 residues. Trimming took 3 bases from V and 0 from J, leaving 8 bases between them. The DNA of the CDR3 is TGTGCCACCAGCAGCCCCCAAGCTAACTATGGCTACACCTTC. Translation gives CATSSPQANYGYTF.

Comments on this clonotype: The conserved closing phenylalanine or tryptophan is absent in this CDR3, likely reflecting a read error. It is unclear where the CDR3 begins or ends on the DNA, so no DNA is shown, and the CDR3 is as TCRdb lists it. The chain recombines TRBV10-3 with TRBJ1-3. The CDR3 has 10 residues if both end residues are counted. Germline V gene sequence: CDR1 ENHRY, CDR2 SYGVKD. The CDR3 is CAISDLGLAV.

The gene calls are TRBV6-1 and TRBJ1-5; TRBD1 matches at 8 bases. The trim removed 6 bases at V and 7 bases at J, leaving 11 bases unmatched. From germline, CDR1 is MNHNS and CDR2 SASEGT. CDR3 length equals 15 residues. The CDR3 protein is CASSLSPGGGQPQHF. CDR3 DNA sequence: TGTGCCAGCAGCCTGTCCCCAGGGGGCGGGCAGCCCCAGCATTTT.

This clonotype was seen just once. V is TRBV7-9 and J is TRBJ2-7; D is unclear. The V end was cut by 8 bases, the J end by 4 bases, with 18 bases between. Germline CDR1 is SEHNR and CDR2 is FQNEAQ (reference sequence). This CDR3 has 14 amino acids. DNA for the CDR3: TGTGCCAGCTCACCACCGTGGCAGGATTACGAGCAGTACTTC. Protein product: CASSPPWQDYEQYF.

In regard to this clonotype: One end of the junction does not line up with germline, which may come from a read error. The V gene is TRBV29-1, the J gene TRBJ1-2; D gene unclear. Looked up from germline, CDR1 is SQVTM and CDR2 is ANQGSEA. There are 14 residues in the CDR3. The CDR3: CSLEGRQELYGYTF. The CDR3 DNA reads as TGCAGCCTTGAGGGAAGGCAGGAACTCTATGGCTACACCTTC. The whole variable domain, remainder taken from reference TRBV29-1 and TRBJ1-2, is SAVISQKPSRDICQRGTSLTIQCQVDSQVTMMFWYRQQPGQSLTLIATANQGSEATYESGFVIDKFPISRPNLTFSTLTVSNMSPEDSSIYLCSLEGRQELYGYTFGSGTRLTVV.

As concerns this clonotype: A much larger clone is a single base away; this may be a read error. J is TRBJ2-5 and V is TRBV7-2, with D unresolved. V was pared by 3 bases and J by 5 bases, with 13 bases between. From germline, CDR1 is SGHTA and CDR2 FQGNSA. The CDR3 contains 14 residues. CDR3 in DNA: TGTGCCAGCAGCTTGCATCCGGCCGGGGAGACCCAGTACTTC. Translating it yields CASSLHPAGETQYF.

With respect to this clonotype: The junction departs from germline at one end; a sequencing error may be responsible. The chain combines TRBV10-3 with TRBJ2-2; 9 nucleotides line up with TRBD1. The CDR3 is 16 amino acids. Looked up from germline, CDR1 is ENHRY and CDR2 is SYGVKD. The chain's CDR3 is CASSRQGGHNTGELLF. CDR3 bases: TGTGCCAGCAGTAGACAGGGGGGCCATAACACCGGGGAGCTGCTTTTT.

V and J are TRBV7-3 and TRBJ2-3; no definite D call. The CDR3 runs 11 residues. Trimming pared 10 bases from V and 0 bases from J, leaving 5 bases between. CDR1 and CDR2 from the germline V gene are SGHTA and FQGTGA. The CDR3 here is CANASTDTQYF. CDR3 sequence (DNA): TGTGCCAACGCTAGCACAGATACGCAGTATTTT.